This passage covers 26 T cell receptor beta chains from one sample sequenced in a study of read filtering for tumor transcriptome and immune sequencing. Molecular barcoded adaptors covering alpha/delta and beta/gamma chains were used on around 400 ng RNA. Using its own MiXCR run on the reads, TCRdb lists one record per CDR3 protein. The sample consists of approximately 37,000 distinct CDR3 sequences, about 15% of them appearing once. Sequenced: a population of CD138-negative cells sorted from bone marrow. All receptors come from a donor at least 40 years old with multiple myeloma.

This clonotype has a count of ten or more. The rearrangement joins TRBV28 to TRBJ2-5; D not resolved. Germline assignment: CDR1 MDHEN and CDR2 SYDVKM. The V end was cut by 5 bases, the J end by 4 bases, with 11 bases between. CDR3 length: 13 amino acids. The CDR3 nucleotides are TGTGCCAGCAGTCCGCCTGTCCGAGAGACCCAGTACTTC. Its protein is CASSPPVRETQYF.

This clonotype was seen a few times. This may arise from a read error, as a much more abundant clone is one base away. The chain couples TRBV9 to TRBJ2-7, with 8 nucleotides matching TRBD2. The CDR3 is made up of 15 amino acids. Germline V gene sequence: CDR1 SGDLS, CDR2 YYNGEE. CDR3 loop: CASSLTFGGAYGQYF. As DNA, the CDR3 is TGTGCCAGCAGCCTAACTTTCGGGGGGGCCTACGGGCAGTACTTC.

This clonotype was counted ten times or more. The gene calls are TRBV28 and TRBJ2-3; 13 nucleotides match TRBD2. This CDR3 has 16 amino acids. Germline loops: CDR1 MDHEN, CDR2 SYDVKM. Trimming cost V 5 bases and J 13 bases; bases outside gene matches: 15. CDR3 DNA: TGTGCCAGCAGTATCACTAGCGGGGGGGCCTCGATTTTCAAGTATTTT. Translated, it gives CASSITSGGASIFKYF.

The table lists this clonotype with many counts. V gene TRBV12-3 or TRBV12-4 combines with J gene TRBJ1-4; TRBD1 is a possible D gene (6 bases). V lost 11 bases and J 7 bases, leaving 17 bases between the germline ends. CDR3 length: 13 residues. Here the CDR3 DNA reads TGTGCCGCAGGGGACCCGAGGGGTGAAAAACTGTTTTTT. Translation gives CAAGDPRGEKLFF.

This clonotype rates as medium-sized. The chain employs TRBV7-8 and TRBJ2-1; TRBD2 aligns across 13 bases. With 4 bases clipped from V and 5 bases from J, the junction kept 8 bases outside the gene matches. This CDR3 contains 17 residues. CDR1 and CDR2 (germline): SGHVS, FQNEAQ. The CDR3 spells CASSSHPGLAGDNEQFF. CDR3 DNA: TGTGCCAGCAGCTCCCACCCCGGACTAGCGGGGGACAATGAGCAGTTCTTC.

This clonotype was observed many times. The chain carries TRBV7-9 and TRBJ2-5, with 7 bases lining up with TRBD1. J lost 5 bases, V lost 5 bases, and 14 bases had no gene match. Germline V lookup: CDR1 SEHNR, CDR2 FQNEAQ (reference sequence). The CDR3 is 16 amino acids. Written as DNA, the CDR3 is TGTGCCAGCAGCCCCTGGATAGGGGGCGTTTCGGAGACCCAGTACTTC. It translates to CASSPWIGGVSETQYF.

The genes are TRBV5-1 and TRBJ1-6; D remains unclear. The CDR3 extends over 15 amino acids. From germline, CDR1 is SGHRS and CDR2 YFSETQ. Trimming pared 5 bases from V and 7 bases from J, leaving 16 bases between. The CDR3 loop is CASREWVDGNSPLHF. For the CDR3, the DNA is TGCGCCAGCAGAGAGTGGGTGGACGGCAATTCACCCCTCCACTTT.

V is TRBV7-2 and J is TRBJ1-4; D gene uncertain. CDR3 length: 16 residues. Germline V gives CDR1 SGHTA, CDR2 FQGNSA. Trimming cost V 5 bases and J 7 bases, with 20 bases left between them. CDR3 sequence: CASSLEFRAFREKLFF. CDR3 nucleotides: TGTGCCAGCAGCCTCGAGTTCCGGGCTTTCCGTGAAAAACTGTTTTTT.

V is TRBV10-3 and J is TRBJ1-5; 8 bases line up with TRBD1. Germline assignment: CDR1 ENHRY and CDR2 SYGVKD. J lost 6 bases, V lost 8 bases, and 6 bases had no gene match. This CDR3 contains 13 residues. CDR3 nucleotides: TGTGCCATCCAGGACAGGGAGGGTCAGCCCCAGCATTTT. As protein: CAIQDREGQPQHF.

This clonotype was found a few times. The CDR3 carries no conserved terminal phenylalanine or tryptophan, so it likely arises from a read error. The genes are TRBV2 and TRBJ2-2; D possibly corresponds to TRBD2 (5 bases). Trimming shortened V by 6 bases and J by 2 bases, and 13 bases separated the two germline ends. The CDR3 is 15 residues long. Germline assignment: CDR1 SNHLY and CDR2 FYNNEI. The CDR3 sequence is CASRGERSNTGELFS. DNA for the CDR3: TGTGCCAGCAGGGGCGAGCGGAGCAACACCGGGGAGCTGTTTTCT.

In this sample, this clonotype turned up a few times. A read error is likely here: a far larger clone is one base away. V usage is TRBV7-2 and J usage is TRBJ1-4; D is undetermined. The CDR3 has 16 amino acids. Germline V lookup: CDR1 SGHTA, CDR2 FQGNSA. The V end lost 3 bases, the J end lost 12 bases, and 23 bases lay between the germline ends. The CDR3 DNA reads TGTGCCAGCAGCTTGGCGCTGCACCCTTCCTGGGAAGAACTGTTTTTT. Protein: CASSLALHPSWEELFF. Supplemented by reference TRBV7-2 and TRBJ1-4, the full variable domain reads GAGVSQSPSNKVTEKGKDVELRCDPISGHTALYWYRQSLGQGLEFLIYFQGNSAPDKSGLPSDRFSAERTGGSVSTLTIQRTQQEDSAVYLCASSLALHPSWEELFFGSGTQLSVL.

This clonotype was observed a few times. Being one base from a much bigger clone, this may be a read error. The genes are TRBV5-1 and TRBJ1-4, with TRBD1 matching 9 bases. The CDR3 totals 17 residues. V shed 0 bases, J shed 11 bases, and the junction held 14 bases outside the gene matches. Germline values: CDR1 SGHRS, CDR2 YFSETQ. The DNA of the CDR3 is TGCGCCAGCAGCTTGGCCCCGGGACAGGGTTCGGCAGGGAAACTGTTTTTT. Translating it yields CASSLAPGQGSAGKLFF.

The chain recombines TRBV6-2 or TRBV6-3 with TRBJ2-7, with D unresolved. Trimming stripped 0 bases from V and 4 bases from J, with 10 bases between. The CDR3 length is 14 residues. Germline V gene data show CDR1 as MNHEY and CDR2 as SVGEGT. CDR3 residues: CASSYSRDNYEQYF. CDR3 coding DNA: TGTGCCAGCAGTTACTCGAGAGATAATTACGAGCAGTACTTC.

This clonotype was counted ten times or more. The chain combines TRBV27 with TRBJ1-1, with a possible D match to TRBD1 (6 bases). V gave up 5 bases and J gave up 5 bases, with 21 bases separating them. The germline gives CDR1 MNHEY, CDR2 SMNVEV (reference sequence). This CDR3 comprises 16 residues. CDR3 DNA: TGTGCCAGCAGTACTCTCACACAGGGATCCGGGACTGAAGCTTTCTTT. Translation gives CASSTLTQGSGTEAFF.

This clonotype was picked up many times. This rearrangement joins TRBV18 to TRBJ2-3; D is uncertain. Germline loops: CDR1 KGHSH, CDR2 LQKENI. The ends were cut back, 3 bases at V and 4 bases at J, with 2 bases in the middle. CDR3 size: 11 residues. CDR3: CASSPSDTQYF. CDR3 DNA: TGTGCCAGCTCACCCTCAGATACGCAGTATTTT.

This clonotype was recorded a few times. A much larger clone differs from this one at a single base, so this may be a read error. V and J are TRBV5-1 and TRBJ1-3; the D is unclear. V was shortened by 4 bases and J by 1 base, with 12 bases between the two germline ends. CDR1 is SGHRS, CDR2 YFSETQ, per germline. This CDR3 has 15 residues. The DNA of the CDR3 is TGCGCCAGCAGCCCCTACCCGGGATCTGGAAACACCATATATTTT. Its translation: CASSPYPGSGNTIYF.

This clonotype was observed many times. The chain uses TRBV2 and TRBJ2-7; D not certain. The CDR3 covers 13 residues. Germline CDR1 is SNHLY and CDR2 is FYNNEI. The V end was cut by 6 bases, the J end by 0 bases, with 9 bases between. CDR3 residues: CASRDGSSYEQYF. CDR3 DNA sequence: TGTGCCAGCAGGGACGGTAGCTCCTACGAGCAGTACTTC.

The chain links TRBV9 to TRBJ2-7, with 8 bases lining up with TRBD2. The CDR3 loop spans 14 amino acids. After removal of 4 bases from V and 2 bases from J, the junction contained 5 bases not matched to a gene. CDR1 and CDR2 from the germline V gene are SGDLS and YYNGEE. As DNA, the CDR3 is TGTGCCAGCAGCCTTAGGACTAGCCCCTACGAGCAGTACTTC. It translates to CASSLRTSPYEQYF.

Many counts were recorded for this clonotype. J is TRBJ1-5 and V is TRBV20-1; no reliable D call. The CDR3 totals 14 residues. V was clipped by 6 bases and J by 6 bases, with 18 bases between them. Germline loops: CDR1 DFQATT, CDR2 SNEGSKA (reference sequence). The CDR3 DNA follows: TGCAGTGCCAGGTCTGGCAGTGCCCTTCAGCCCCAGCATTTT. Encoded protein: CSARSGSALQPQHF.

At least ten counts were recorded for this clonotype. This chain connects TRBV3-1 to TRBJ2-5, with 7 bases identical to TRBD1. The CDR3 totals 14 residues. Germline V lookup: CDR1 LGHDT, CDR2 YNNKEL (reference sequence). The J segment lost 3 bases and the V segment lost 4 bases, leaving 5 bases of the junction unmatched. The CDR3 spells CASSPDRREETQYF. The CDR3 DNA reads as TGTGCCAGCAGCCCGGACAGGAGAGAAGAGACCCAGTACTTC.

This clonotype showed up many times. CDR3 coding DNA: TGCGCCAGCAGCGGCGACAGTGTCGTCTCCGGGGAGCTGTTTTTT. It yields the protein CASSGDSVVSGELFF. V gene TRBV5-1 combines with J gene TRBJ2-2; perhaps TRBD1 as D (5 bases). The germline V and J ends were trimmed by 4 bases and 6 bases, with 16 bases remaining between them. Germline loops: CDR1 SGHRS, CDR2 YFSETQ. CDR3 size: 15 residues.

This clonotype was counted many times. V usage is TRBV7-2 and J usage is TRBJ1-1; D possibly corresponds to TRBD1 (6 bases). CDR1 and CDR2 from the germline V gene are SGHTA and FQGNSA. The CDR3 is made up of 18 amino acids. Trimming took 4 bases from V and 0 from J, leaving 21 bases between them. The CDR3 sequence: CASSSRTAGSQLNTEAFF. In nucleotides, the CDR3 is TGTGCCAGCAGCTCTCGGACAGCTGGGTCCCAGTTGAACACTGAAGCTTTCTTT.

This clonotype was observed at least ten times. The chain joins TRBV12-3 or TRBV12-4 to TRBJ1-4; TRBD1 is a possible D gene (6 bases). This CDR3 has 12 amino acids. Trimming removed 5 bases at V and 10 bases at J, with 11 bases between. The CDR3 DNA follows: TGTGCCAGCAGTACGTCCAGGGGAAAACTGTTTTTT. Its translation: CASSTSRGKLFF.

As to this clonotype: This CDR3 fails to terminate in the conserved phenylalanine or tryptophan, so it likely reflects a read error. Here the CDR3 reads CATSGEAYNEQFL. CDR3 DNA sequence: TGTGCCACCAGCGGTGAAGCCTACAATGAGCAGTTCCTC. The V call is TRBV15, the J call TRBJ2-1, with no clear D. V lost 5 bases and J 2 bases, leaving 7 bases between the germline ends. Germline values: CDR1 LNHNV, CDR2 YYDKDF (reference sequence). The CDR3 is 13 amino acids.

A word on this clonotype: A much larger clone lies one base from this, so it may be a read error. CDR3 region: CASGQRDGRDTQYF. CDR3 nucleotides: TGTGCCAGCGGCCAAAGGGACGGTAGAGATACGCAGTATTTT. The rearrangement links TRBV3-1 to TRBJ2-3; the D gene could be TRBD1 or TRBD2 (5 bases each). Germline V gives CDR1 LGHDT, CDR2 YNNKEL (reference sequence). The CDR3 is made up of 14 amino acids.

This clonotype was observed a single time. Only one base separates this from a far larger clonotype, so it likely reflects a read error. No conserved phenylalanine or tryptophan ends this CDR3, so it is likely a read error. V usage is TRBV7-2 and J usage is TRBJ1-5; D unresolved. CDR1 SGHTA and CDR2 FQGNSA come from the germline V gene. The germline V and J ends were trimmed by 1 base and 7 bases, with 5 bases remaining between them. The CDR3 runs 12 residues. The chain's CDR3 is CASSLVGQPQHL. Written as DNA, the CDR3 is TGTGCCAGCAGCTTAGTCGGCCAGCCCCAGCATCTT.